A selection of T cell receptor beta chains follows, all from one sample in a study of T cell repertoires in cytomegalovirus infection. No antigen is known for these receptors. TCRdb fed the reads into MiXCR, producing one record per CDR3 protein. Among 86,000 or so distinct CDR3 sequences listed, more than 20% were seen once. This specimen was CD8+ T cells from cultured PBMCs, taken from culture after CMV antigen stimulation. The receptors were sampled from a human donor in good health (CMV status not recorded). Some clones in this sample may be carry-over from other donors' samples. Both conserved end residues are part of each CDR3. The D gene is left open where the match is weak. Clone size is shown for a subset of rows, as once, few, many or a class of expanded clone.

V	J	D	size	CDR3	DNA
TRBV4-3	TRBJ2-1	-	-	CASSQSGSSYNEQFF	TGCGCCAGCAGTCAATCCGGGAGCTCCTACAATGAGCAGTTCTTC
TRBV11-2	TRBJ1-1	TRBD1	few	CASSLETGEWRRNTEAFF	TGTGCCAGCAGCTTAGAGACAGGGGAATGGAGACGGAACACTGAAGCTTTCTTT
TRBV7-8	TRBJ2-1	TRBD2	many	CASSTGTSGGDEQFF	TGTGCCAGCAGCACCGGGACTAGCGGGGGGGATGAGCAGTTCTTC
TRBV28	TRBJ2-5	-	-	CASSPGGSILETQYF	TGTGCCAGCAGTCCCGGGGGTTCGATTTTGGAGACCCAGTACTTC
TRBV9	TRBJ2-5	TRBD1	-	CASSVEGQGETQYF	TGTGCCAGCAGCGTAGAGGGACAGGGGGAGACCCAGTACTTC
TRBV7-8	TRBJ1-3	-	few	CASSVRGIGNTIYF	TGTGCCAGCAGCGTGCGAGGGATAGGAAACACCATATATTTT
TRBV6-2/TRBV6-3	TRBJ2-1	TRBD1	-	CASSSLTGNPYNEQFF	TGTGCCAGCAGTTCCTTGACAGGGAACCCCTACAATGAGCAGTTCTTC
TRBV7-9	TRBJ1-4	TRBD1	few	CASSLGSSGGANEKLFF	TGTGCCAGCAGCTTAGGCTCCTCAGGGGGAGCTAATGAAAAACTGTTTTTT
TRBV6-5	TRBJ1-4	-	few	CASSSGQSATNEKLFF	TGTGCCAGCAGTTCAGGACAGTCTGCAACTAATGAAAAACTGTTTTTT
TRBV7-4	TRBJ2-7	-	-	CASSLIEDELYF	TGTGCCAGCAGCTTGATAGAGGACGAGCTGTACTTC
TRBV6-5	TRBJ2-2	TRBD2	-	CASSLPTSGRVAGELFF	TGTGCCAGCAGCCTCCCGACTAGCGGGAGAGTCGCCGGGGAGCTGTTTTTT
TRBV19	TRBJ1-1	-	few	CASRMSSWDPEAFF	TGTGCCAGTAGAATGAGCTCATGGGATCCTGAAGCTTTCTTT
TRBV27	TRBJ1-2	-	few	CASSTAFGEGDNYGYTF	TGTGCCAGCTCCACCGCCTTCGGGGAGGGGGATAACTATGGCTACACCTTC
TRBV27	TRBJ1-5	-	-	CASSPRQEVSNQPQHF	TGTGCCAGCAGTCCCCGACAGGAGGTTAGCAATCAGCCCCAGCATTTT
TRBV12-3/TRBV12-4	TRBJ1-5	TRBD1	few	CASRSTGAGGQPQHF	TGTGCCAGCAGATCTACAGGGGCGGGGGGACAGCCCCAGCATTTT
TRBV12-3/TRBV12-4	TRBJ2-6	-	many	CASVGSSGANVLTF	TGTGCCAGCGTGGGAAGCTCTGGGGCCAACGTCCTGACTTTC
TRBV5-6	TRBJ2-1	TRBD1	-	CASSETGTGGYNEQFF	TGTGCCAGCAGCGAGACCGGGACAGGGGGCTACAATGAGCAGTTCTTC
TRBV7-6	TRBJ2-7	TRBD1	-	CANIQQGAHEQYF	TGTGCCAACATACAACAGGGGGCCCACGAGCAGTACTTC
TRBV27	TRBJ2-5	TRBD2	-	CASSARGGPETQYF	TGTGCCAGCAGTGCCCGGGGGGGCCCCGAGACCCAGTACTTC
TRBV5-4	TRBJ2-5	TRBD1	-	CASSFRLGGKETQYF	TGTGCCAGCAGCTTCCGGTTAGGGGGCAAGGAGACCCAGTACTTC
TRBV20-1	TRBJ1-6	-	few	CSARDVAEGSNSPLHF	TGCAGTGCTAGAGATGTCGCGGAGGGGAGTAATTCACCCCTCCACTTT
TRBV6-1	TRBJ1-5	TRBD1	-	CASSEQGAVGNQPQHF	TGTGCCAGCAGTGAACAGGGGGCGGTTGGCAATCAGCCCCAGCATTTT
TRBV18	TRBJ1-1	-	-	CANSAGTGRPEAFF	TGTGCCAACTCGGCCGGGACGGGGCGCCCTGAAGCTTTCTTT
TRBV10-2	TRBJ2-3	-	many	CASRGGGDTQYF	TGCGCCAGCAGAGGGGGTGGAGATACGCAGTATTTT